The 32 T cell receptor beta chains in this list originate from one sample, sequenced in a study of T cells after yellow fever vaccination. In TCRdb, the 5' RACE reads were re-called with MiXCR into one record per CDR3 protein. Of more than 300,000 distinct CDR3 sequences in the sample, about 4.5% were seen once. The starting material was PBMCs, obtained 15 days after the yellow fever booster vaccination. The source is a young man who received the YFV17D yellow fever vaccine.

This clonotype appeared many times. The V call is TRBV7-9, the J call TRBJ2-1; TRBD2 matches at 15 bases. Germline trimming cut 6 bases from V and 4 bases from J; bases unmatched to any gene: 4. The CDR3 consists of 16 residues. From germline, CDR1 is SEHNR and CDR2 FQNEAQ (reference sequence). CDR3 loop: CASSSGLAGGYNEQFF. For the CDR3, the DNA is TGTGCCAGCAGTTCCGGACTAGCGGGGGGGTACAATGAGCAGTTCTTC.

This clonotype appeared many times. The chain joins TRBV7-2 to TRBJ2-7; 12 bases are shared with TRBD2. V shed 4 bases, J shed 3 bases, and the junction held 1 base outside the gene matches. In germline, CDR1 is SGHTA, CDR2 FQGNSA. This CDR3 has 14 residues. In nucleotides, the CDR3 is TGTGCCAGCAGCTCTAGCGGGGGGGACTACGAGCAGTACTTC. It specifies CASSSSGGDYEQYF.

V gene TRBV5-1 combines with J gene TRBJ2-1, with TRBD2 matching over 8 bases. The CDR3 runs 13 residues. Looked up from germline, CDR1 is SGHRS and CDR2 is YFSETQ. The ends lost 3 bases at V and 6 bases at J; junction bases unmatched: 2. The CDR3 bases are TGCGCCAGCAGCTCGGGACTAGTCAATGAGCAGTTCTTC. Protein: CASSSGLVNEQFF.

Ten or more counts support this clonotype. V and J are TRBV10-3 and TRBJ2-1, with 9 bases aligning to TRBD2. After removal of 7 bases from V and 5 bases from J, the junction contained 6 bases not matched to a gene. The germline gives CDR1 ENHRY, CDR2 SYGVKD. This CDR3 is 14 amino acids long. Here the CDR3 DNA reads TGTGCCATCATGGAAGCGGGGGGTAACAATGAGCAGTTCTTC. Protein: CAIMEAGGNNEQFF.

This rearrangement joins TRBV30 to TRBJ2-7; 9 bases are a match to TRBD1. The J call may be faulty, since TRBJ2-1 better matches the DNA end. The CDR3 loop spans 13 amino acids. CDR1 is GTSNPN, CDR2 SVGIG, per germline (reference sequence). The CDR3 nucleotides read TGTGCCTGGGCTGGGACAGGGACCTACGAGCAGTTCTTC. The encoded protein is CAWAGTGTYEQFF.

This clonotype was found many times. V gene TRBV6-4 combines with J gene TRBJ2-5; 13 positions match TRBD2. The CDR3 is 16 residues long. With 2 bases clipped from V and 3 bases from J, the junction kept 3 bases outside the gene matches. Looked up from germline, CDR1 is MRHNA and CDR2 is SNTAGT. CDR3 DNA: TGTGCCAGCAGTGACGAACTAGCGGGGGGGGAAGAGACCCAGTACTTC. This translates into CASSDELAGGEETQYF.

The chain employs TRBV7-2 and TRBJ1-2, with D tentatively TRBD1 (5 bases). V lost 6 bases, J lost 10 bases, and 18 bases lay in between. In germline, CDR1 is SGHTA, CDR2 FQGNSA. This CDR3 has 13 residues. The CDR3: CASRSGTLLDYTF. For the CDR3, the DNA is TGTGCCAGCAGATCCGGGACTCTTCTAGACTACACCTTC.

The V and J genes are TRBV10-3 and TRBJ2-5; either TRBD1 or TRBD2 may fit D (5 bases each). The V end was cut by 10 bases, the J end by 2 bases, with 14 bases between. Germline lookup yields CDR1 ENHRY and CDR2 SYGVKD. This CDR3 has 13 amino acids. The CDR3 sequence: CASWDPSQETQYF. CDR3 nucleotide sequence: TGTGCCAGCTGGGACCCTTCACAAGAGACCCAGTACTTC.

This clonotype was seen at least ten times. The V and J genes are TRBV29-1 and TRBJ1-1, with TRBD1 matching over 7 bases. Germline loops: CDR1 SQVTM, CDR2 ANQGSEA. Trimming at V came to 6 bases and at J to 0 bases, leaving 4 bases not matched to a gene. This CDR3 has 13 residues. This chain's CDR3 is CSVAQGLNTEAFF. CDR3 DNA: TGCAGCGTGGCACAGGGGCTGAACACTGAAGCTTTCTTT.

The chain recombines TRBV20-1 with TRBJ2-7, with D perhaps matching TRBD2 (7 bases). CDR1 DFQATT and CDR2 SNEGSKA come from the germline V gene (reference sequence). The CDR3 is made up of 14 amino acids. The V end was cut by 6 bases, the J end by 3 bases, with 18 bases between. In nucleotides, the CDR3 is TGCAGTGCCCAGATGGGGGGGGGCGGCTACGAGCAGTACTTC. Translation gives CSAQMGGGGYEQYF.

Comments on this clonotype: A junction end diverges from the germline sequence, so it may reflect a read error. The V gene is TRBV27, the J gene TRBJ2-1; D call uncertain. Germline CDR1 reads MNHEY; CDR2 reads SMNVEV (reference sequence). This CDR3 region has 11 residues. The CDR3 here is CASSLANEEFF. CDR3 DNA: TGTGCCAGCAGTTTAGCGAATGAGGAGTTCTTC.

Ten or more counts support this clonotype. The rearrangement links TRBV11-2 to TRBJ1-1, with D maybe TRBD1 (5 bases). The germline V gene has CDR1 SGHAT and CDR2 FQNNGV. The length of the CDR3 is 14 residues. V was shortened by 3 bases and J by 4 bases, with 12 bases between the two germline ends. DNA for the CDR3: TGTGCCAGCAGCTTCACGGGACTCAGCACTGAAGCTTTCTTT. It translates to CASSFTGLSTEAFF.

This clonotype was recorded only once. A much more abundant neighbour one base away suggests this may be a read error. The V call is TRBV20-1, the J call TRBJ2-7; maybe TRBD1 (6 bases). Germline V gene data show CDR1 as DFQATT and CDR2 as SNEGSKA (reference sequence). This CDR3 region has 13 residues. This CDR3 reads CSLPGQGAYEHYF. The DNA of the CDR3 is TGCAGCCTTCCGGGACAAGGAGCCTACGAGCATTACTTC.

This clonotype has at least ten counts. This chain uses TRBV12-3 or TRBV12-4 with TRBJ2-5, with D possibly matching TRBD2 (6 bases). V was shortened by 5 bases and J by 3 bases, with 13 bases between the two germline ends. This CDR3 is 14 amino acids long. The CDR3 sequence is CASSPRDLKETQYF. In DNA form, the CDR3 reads TGTGCCAGCAGTCCCCGGGACTTAAAAGAGACCCAGTACTTC.

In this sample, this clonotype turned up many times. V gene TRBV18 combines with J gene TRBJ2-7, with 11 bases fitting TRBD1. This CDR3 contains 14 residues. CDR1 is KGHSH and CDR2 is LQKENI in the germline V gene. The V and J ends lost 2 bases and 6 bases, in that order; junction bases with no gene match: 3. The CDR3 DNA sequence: TGTGCCAGCTCACCAGGGGACAGGGGGACCGAGCAGTACGTC. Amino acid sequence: CASSPGDRGTEQYV.

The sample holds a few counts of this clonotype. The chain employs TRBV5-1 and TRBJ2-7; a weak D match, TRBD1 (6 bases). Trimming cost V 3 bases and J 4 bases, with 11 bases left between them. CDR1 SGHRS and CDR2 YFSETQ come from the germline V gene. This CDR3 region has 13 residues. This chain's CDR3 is CASSWGQGYEQYV. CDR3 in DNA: TGCGCCAGCAGCTGGGGGCAAGGGTACGAGCAGTACGTC.

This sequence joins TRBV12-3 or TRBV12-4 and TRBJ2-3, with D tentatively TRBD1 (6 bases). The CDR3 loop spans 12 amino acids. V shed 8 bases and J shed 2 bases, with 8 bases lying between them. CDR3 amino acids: CASQGFTDTQYF. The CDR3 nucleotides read TGTGCCAGCCAGGGGTTCACAGATACGCAGTATTTT.

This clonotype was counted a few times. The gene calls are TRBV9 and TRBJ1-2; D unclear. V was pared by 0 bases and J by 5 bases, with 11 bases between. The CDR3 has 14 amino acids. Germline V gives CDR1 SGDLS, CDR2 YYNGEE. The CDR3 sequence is CASSVEREGYGYTF. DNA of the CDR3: TGTGCCAGCAGCGTAGAAAGGGAAGGGTATGGCTACACCTTC.

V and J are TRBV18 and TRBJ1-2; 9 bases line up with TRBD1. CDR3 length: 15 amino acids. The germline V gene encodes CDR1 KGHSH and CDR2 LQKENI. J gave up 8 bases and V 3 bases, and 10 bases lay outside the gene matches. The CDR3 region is CASSPEQGATSGYTF. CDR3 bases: TGTGCCAGCTCACCTGAACAGGGGGCGACTAGCGGCTACACCTTC.

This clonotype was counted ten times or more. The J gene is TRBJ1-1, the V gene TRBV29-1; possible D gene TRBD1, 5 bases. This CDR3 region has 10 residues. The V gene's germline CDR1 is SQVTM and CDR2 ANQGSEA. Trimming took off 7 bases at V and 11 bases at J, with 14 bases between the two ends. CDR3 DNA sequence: TGCAGCGGGGGAGAGGGGAACGCTTTCTTT. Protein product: CSGGEGNAFF.

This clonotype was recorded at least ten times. Here the CDR3 DNA reads TGCAGTGCTAGAGATCGTGTAGGGGACACTGAAGCTTTCTTT. Translating it yields CSARDRVGDTEAFF. This sequence joins TRBV20-1 and TRBJ1-1, with D tentatively TRBD1 (5 bases). From germline, CDR1 is DFQATT and CDR2 SNEGSKA (reference sequence). V lost 0 bases to trimming and J lost 3 bases, with 11 bases between them. This CDR3 is 14 amino acids long.

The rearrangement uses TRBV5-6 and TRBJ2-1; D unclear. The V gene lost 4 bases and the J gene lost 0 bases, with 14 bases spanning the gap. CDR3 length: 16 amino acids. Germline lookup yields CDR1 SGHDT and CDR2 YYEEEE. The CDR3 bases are TGTGCCAGCAGCGGCCGGCCACTCTACTCCTACAATGAGCAGTTCTTC. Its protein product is CASSGRPLYSYNEQFF.

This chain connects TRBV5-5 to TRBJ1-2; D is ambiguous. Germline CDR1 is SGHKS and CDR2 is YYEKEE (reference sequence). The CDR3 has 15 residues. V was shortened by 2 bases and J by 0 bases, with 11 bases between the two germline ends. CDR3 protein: CASSLYGPTNYGYTF. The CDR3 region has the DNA TGTGCCAGCAGCTTATACGGACCAACTAACTATGGCTACACCTTC.

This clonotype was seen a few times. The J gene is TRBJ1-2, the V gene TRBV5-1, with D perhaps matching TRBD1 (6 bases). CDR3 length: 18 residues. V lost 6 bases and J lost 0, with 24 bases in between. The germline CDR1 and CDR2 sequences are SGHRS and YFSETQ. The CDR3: CASTFLRTAEMANYGYTF. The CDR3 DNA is TGCGCCAGCACCTTTTTGAGGACAGCGGAAATGGCTAACTATGGCTACACCTTC.

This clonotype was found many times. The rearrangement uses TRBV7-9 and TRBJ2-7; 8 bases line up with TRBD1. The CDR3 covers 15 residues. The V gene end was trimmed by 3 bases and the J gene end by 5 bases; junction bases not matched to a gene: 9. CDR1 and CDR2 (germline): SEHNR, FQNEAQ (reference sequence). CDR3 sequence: CASSFFVDRGNEQYF. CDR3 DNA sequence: TGTGCCAGCAGCTTTTTCGTCGACAGGGGCAACGAGCAGTACTTC.

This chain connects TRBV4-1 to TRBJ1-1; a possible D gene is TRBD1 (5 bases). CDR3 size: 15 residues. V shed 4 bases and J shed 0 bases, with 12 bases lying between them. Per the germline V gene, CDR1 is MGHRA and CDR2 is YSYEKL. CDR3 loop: CASSPNPTVNTEAFF. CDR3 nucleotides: TGCGCCAGCAGCCCAAACCCGACAGTGAACACTGAAGCTTTCTTT.

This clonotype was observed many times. CDR3 sequence reads: CASSFWGAEEGHNEQFF. In DNA, the CDR3 is TGCGCCAGCAGCTTCTGGGGGGCTGAAGAAGGACACAATGAGCAGTTCTTC. The V gene is TRBV5-1, the J gene TRBJ2-1, with D possibly being TRBD1 or TRBD2 (6 bases each). The CDR3 is 17 residues long. The germline V gene has CDR1 SGHRS and CDR2 YFSETQ. The V gene lost 2 bases and the J gene lost 5 bases, with 20 bases spanning the gap. The full variable domain, completed using reference TRBV5-1 and TRBJ2-1, is KAGVTQTPRYLIKTRGQQVTLSCSPISGHRSVSWYQQTPGQGLQFLFEYFSETQRNKGNFPGRFSGRQFSNSRSEMNVSTLELGDSALYLCASSFWGAEEGHNEQFFGPGTRLTVL.

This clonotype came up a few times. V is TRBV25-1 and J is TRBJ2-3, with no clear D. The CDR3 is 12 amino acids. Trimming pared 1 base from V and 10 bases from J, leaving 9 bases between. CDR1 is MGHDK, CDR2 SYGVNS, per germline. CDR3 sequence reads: CASSESLEAQYF. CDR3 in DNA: TGTGCCAGCAGTGAATCGCTAGAGGCGCAGTATTTT. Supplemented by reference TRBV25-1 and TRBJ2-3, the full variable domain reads EADIYQTPRYLVIGTGKKITLECSQTMGHDKMYWYQQDPGMELHLIHYSYGVNSTEKGDLSSESTVSRIRTEHFPLTLESARPSHTSQYLCASSESLEAQYFGPGTRLTVL.

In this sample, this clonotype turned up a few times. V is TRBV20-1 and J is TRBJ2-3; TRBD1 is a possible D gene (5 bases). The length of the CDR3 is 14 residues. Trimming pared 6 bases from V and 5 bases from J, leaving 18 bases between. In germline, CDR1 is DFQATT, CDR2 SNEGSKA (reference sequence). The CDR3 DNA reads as TGCAGTGCGGAAACCCCCTCTAGGGGAGATACGCAGTATTTT. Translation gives CSAETPSRGDTQYF.

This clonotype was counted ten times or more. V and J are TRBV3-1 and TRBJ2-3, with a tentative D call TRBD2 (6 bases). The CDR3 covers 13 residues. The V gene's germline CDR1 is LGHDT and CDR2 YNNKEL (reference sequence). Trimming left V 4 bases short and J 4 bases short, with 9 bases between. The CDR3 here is CASSLPGADTQYF. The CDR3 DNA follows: TGTGCCAGCAGCCTCCCGGGAGCAGATACGCAGTATTTT.

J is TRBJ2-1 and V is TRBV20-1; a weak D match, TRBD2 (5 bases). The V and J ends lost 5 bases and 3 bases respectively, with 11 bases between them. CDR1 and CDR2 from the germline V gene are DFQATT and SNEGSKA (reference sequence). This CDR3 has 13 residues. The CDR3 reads CSALLDLYNEQFF. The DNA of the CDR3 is TGCAGTGCTCTACTAGACCTCTACAATGAGCAGTTCTTC.

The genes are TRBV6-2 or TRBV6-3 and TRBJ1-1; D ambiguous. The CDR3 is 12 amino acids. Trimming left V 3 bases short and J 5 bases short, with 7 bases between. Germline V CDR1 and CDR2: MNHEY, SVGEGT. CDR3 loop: CASSYSLTEAFF. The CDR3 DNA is TGTGCCAGCAGTTATTCCTTGACTGAAGCTTTCTTT.